Sequencing of this T cell receptor (beta chain) was carried out in a study of cytomegalovirus exposure and HLA in healthy donors. Study context: Counted in an early data release were about 85 million unique TCRs from HLA-typed donors. Study results and limitations: Within an earlier analysis, most TCR beta V segments proved productive either about 90% or about 30% of the time. Clonal expansion, a later analysis showed, was greater in HLA-associated TCR beta chains than in equally common others.

The PCR made use of 60 Vbeta and 13 Jbeta primers. This table comes from immunoSEQ multiplex PCR, and its TCRdb copy is limited to in-frame clones, with some not included. The sample's table shows about 200,000 clones. Unmatched junction bases numbered 3, after V lost 5 bases and J lost 1 base. CDR1 and CDR2 from the germline V gene are KGHSH and LQKENI. The CDR3 runs 14 residues. In regard to this clone: No antigen is known for it.

The receptor was isolated from a boy aged 5-17 years in good health and CMV-seronegative. Sequencing was done on a sample of PBMCs. This rearrangement joins TRBV18 to TRBJ2-5, with 8 nucleotides matching TRBD2. CDR3 in amino acids: CASSETSVQETQYF. CDR3 coding DNA: TGTGCCAGCTCAGAGACTAGCGTCCAAGAGACCCAGTACTTC.